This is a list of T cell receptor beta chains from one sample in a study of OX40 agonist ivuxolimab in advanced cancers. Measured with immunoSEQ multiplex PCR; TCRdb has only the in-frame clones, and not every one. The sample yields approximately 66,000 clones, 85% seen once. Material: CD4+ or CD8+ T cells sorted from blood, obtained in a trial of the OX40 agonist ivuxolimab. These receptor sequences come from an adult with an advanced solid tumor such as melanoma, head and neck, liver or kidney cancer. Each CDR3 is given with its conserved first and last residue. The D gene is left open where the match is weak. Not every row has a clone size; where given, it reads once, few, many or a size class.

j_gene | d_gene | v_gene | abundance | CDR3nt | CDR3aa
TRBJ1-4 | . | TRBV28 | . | TGTGCCAGCAGGGGCTCTACAACTAATGAAAAACTGTTTTTT | CASRGSTTNEKLFF
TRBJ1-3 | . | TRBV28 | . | TGTGCCAGCACCGAGGGGGGGACCGGAAACACCATATATTTT | CASTEGGTGNTIYF
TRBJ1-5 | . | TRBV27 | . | TGTGCCAGCAGTCCCAGAGCGGGTTTGAATCAGCCCCAGCATTTT | CASSPRAGLNQPQHF
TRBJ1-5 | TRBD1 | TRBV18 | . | TGTGCCAGCTCATCCACAGGGGTTAGGCAGCCCCAGCATTTT | CASSSTGVRQPQHF
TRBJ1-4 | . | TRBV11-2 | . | TGTGCCAGCAGCTTAGGTGGTGAAAAACTGTTTTTT | CASSLGGEKLFF
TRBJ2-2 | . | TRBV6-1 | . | TGTGCCAGCAGTGAAGGATCAGGGTTCGGCGGGGAGCTGTTTTTT | CASSEGSGFGGELFF
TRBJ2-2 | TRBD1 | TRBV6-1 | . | TGTGCCACATTCACAGGGGGACCCGGGGAGCTGTTTTTT | CATFTGGPGELFF
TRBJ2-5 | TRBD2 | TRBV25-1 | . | TGTGCCAGCAGAGGACTAGCGGAGTGGCAAGAGACCCAGTACTTC | CASRGLAEWQETQYF
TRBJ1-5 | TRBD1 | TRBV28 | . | TGTGCCAGCAGTTCGCGGACAGGCGAAAGTAGCAATCAGCCCCAGCATTTT | CASSSRTGESSNQPQHF
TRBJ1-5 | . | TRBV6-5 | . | TGTGCCAGCAGTTACTCCGCCGCCAGCAATCAGCCCCAGCATTTT | CASSYSAASNQPQHF
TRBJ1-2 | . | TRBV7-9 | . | TGTGCCAGCAGCTCACAGTGGGGTGGGGGCTACACCTTC | CASSSQWGGGYTF
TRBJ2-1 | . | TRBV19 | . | TGTGCCAGTAGTATAGGAGGAAGCCAGACTCATGAGCAGTTCTTC | CASSIGGSQTHEQFF
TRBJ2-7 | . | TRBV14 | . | TGTGCCAGCAGCCAAGGAAGGCGAACCTACGAGCAGTACTTC | CASSQGRRTYEQYF
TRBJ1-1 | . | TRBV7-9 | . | TGTGCCAGCAGCTTAGCGACAGGGAACACTGAAGCTTTCTTT | CASSLATGNTEAFF
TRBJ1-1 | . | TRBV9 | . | TGTGCCAGCAGCGTAGGACGTGGGCGGACTGAAGCTTTCTTT | CASSVGRGRTEAFF
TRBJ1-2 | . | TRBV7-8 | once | TGTGCCAGCAGCCCGGCCCGGGGTTACGGCTACACCTTC | CASSPARGYGYTF
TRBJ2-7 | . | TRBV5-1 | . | TGCGCCAGCAGCTTGCTGGGACTCGGGGACGAGCAGTACTTC | CASSLLGLGDEQYF
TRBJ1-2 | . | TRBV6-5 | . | TGTGCCAGCAGTTACAGGAATGGCTACACCTTC | CASSYRNGYTF
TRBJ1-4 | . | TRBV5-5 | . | TGTGCCAGCAGCTCCCGGGACAATAGGGAAAAACTGTTTTTT | CASSSRDNREKLFF
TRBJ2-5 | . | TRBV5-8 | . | TGTGCCAGCAGCTTGGGATCGGGCTTCGGGCAAGAGACCCAGTACTTC | CASSLGSGFGQETQYF
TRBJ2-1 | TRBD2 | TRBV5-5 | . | TGTGCCAGCAGCAAGGGACTAGCGGGAGGGCCCTCCTACAATGAGCAGTTCTTC | CASSKGLAGGPSYNEQFF
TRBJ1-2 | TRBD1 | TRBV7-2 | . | TGTGCCAGCAGCTTACAGGGGGCGGCGGACTATGGCTACACCTTC | CASSLQGAADYGYTF
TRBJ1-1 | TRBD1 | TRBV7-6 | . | TGTGCCAGCAGCTTAAGACAGGGAGGTAATTCTGAAGCTTTCTTT | CASSLRQGGNSEAFF
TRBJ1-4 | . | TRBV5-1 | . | TGCGCCAGCAGCCGCCCGGAACGGGATGAAAAACTGTTTTTT | CASSRPERDEKLFF
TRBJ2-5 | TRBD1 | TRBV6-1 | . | TGTGCCAGCAGTGAATGGAGGACAGGCGAGACCCAGTACTTC | CASSEWRTGETQYF
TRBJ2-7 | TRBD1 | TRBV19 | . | TGTGCCATTCCCAGACAGGGTGACTCCGAGCAGTACTTC | CAIPRQGDSEQYF
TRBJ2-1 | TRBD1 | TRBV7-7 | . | TGTGCCAGCAGCCCGACAGGGCGTAATGAGCAGTTCTTC | CASSPTGRNEQFF
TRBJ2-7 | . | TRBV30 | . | TGTGCCTGGAGCCTAACGGTGGATGAGCAGTACTTC | CAWSLTVDEQYF
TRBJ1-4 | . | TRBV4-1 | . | TGCGCCAGCAGCCAAGACGGGGGGCCGGCAAATGAAAAACTGTTTTTT | CASSQDGGPANEKLFF
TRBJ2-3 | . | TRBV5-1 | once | TGCGCCAGCAGCTTGGCTAGCGTTACAGATACGCAGTATTTT | CASSLASVTDTQYF
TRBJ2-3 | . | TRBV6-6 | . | TGTGCCAGCAGTTACTCTGGTGCCCCCATCACAGATACGCAGTATTTT | CASSYSGAPITDTQYF
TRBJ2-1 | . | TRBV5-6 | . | TGTGCCAGTCGTACCCCCTTGGCCGCTATTGAGCAGTTCTTC | CASRTPLAAIEQFF
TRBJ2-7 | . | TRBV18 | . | TGTGCCAGCTCGGCGGCAGAAGGCGAGCAGTACTTC | CASSAAEGEQYF
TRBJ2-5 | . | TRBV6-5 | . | TGTGCCAGCAACACTGGGGAGACCCAGTACTTC | CASNTGETQYF
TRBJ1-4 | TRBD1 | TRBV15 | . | TGTGCCACCAGCAGAGCAAGGGGGCAAAATGAAAAACTGTTTTTT | CATSRARGQNEKLFF
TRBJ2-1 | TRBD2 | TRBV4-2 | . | TGTGCCAGCAGCCAGGGGACTAGCGGAAACAATGAGCAGTTCTTC | CASSQGTSGNNEQFF
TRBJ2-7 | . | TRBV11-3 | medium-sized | TGTGCCAGCAGCTCCTACAGGGAGAACGAGCAGTACTTC | CASSSYRENEQYF
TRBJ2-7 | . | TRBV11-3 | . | TGTGCCAGCAGCTGGACAGCCGGAGTCGATAGGCAGTACTTC | CASSWTAGVDRQYF
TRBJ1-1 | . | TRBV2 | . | TGTGCCAGCAGTAACGGGATTACCGAAGCTTTCTTT | CASSNGITEAFF
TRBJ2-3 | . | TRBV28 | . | TGTGCCAGCAGTTTACCCACAGATACGCAGTATTTT | CASSLPTDTQYF
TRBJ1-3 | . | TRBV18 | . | TGTGCCAGCTCACCAAGGACAGACTCTGGAAACACCATATATTTT | CASSPRTDSGNTIYF
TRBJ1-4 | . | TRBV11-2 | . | TGTGCCAGCAGTTCGCTGCAGGGGAGAGGTGAAAAACTGTTTTTT | CASSSLQGRGEKLFF
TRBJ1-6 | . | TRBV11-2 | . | TGTGCCAGCAGCCCACGGAGGGTTGGCAATTCACCCCTCCACTTT | CASSPRRVGNSPLHF
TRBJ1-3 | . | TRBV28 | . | TGTGCCAGCAGTTCCGGGACAAAGGGACTGAGCTCTGGAAACACCATATATTTT | CASSSGTKGLSSGNTIYF
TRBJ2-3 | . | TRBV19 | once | TGTGCCAGTAGTCCCCAGGTTGGTAGCGACACCACAGATACGCAGTATTTT | CASSPQVGSDTTDTQYF
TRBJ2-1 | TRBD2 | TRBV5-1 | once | TGCGCCAGCAGCTTGGGGGCTAGCGGGGATTTTCATGAGCAGTTCTTC | CASSLGASGDFHEQFF
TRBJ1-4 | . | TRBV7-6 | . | TGTGCCAGCAGCCTAGGGGGTGAGGATGAAAAACTGTTTTTT | CASSLGGEDEKLFF
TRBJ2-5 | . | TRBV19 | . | TGTGCCAGTAGTGGGCCGGGAAGAGAGACCCAGTACTTC | CASSGPGRETQYF
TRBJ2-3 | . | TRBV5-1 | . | TGCGCCAGCAGCTTGACGGGGGGCTTCACAGATACGCAGTATTTT | CASSLTGGFTDTQYF
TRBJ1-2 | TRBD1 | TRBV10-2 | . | TGCGCCAGCAGACCCGGACAGGGATGGGGCTACACCTTC | CASRPGQGWGYTF
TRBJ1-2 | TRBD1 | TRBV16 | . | TGTGCCAGCCATCCGGACAGGTTGGGCTATGGCTACACCTTC | CASHPDRLGYGYTF
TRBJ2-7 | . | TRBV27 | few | TGTGCCAGCACCCCTCGCAGCGGAGGGGCCTACGAGCAGTACTTC | CASTPRSGGAYEQYF
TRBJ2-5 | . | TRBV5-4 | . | TGTGCCAGCAGCTTAAGCCCCCAGGCCATCCAAGAGACCCAGTACTTC | CASSLSPQAIQETQYF
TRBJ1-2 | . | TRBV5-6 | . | TGTGCCAGCAGCACCGTGGGCGAGGTCTATGGCTACACCTTC | CASSTVGEVYGYTF
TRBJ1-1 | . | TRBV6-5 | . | TGTGCCAGCAGGATGACCAGGGAGTCTGAAGCTTTCTTT | CASRMTRESEAFF